Presented here are 10 T cell receptor beta chains from one specimen sequenced in a study of blood T cell repertoires in COVID-19. Data came from immunoSEQ multiplex PCR; TCRdb stores just in-frame clones and leaves some out. In the table there are 350,000 to 450,000 clones, around 87% of which are singletons. Sequencing was done on a sample of peripheral blood. Receptors were obtained from a human donor in a cohort sampled during active COVID-19.

The J gene is TRBJ2-3, the V gene TRBV7-9; maybe TRBD2 (5 bases). The CDR3 has 14 amino acids. With 3 bases removed from V and 7 bases from J, the gap between germline ends came to 14 bases. Germline V gene sequence: CDR1 SEHNR, CDR2 FQNEAQ (reference sequence). The CDR3 protein is CASSFSREPNTQYF. The CDR3 DNA reads TGTGCCAGCAGCTTTTCCCGGGAACCTAATACGCAGTATTTT.

The chain combines TRBV15 with TRBJ1-2; possibly TRBD1 for D (5 bases). This CDR3 is 13 amino acids long. The germline V gene has CDR1 LNHNV and CDR2 YYDKDF (reference sequence). The V and J ends lost 0 bases and 5 bases respectively, with 7 bases between them. The CDR3 loop reads CATSREGGYGYTF. The CDR3 bases are TGTGCCACCAGCAGAGAGGGGGGTTATGGCTACACCTTC. The full variable domain, in which reference TRBV15 and TRBJ1-2 provide the parts outside the CDR3, is DAMVIQNPRYQVTQFGKPVTLSCSQTLNHNVMYWYQQKSSQAPKLLFHYYDKDFNNEADTPDNFQSRRPNTSFCFLDIRSPGLGDTAMYLCATSREGGYGYTFGSGTRLTVV.

V gene TRBV5-4 combines with J gene TRBJ2-5; weak D call: TRBD1 (5 bases). This CDR3 contains 13 residues. The V end was cut by 4 bases, the J end by 2 bases, with 9 bases between. The germline V gene has CDR1 SGHNT and CDR2 YYREEE (reference sequence). The CDR3 nucleotides are TGTGCCAGCAGCCGTTGGACACAAGAGACCCAGTACTTC. It specifies CASSRWTQETQYF.

V and J are TRBV30 and TRBJ1-5; maybe TRBD1 (6 bases). Germline values: CDR1 GTSNPN, CDR2 SVGIG (reference sequence). V was cut by 1 base and J by 2 bases, with 9 bases left in between. The CDR3 has 14 amino acids. CDR3 coding DNA: TGTGCCTGGAGTGCCAGGGGCGGCAATCAGCCCCAGCATTTT. It yields the protein CAWSARGGNQPQHF.

J is TRBJ2-3 and V is TRBV5-1; D perhaps matches TRBD2 (7 bases). V lost 2 bases, J lost 0 bases, and 22 bases lay in between. The CDR3 is 19 amino acids. CDR1 is SGHRS, CDR2 YFSETQ, per germline. DNA for the CDR3: TGCGCCAGCAGCTTAGGATGGGGGGGCACGACCCCTAGCACAGATACGCAGTATTTT. Its translation is CASSLGWGGTTPSTDTQYF.

The gene calls are TRBV4-1 and TRBJ1-1, with 10 bases that match TRBD1. V lost 4 bases, J lost 8 bases, and 7 bases stayed unmatched. The CDR3 runs 14 residues. Germline-derived CDR1 and CDR2 are MGHRA and YSYEKL. CDR3 in DNA: TGCGCCAGCAGCCCCCGGGACAGGGGACCCGAAGCTTTCTTT. Amino acids: CASSPRDRGPEAFF.

The chain employs TRBV30 and TRBJ1-5, with unresolved D. V lost 0 bases to trimming and J lost 0 bases, with 3 bases between them. Germline loops: CDR1 GTSNPN, CDR2 SVGIG (reference sequence). The CDR3 length is 13 residues. CDR3 DNA sequence: TGTGCCTGGAGTGTCTCTAGCAATCAGCCCCAGCATTTT. Translating it yields CAWSVSSNQPQHF. Full variable domain (outside the CDR3, taken from reference TRBV30 and TRBJ1-5): SQTIHQWPATLVQPVGSPLSLECTVEGTSNPNLYWYRQAAGRGLQLLFYSVGIGQISSEVPQNLSASRPQDRQFILSSKKLLLSDSGFYLCAWSVSSNQPQHFGDGTRLSIL.

The table lists this clone with a count of one. This chain links TRBV29-1 with TRBJ2-2; possible D gene TRBD2, 5 bases. The V and J ends lost 7 bases and 1 base respectively, with 19 bases between them. The CDR3 has 16 residues. Germline CDR1 and CDR2: SQVTM and ANQGSEA. The CDR3 here is CSGGFSRSWNTGELFF. The CDR3, as DNA: TGCAGCGGCGGGTTTAGCCGTTCGTGGAACACCGGGGAGCTGTTTTTT.

The V and J genes are TRBV5-1 and TRBJ2-5, with 11 positions matching TRBD1. The germline V gene has CDR1 SGHRS and CDR2 YFSETQ. The CDR3 sequence is 18 residues long. V shed 0 bases, J shed 1 base, and the junction held 8 bases outside the gene matches. The CDR3 loop is CASSLEGQGAIVQETQYF. DNA of the CDR3: TGCGCCAGCAGCTTGGAAGGACAGGGGGCGATTGTCCAAGAGACCCAGTACTTC.

The V call is TRBV11-2, the J call TRBJ2-5; 8 bases match TRBD1. This CDR3 comprises 14 residues. Germline trimming cut 5 bases from V and 3 bases from J; bases unmatched to any gene: 5. Germline V gives CDR1 SGHAT, CDR2 FQNNGV. The chain's CDR3 is CASSPRTGKETQYF. The CDR3 DNA is TGTGCCAGCAGCCCCCGGACAGGGAAAGAGACCCAGTACTTC.